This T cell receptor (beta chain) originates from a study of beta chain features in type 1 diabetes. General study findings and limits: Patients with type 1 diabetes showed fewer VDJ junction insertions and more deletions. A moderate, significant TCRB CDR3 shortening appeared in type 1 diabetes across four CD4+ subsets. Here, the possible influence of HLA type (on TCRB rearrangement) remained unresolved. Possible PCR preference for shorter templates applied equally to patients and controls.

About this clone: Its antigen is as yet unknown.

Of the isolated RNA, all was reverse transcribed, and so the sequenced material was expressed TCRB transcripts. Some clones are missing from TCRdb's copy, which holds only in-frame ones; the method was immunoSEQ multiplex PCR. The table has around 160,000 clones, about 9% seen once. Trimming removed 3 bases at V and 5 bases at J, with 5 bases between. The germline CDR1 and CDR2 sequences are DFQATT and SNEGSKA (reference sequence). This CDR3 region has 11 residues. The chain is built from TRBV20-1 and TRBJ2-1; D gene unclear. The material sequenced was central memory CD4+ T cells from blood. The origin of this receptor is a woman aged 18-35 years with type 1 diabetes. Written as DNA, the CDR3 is TGCAGTGCTAGTCAGGACAATGAGCAGTTCTTC. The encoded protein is CSASQDNEQFF.